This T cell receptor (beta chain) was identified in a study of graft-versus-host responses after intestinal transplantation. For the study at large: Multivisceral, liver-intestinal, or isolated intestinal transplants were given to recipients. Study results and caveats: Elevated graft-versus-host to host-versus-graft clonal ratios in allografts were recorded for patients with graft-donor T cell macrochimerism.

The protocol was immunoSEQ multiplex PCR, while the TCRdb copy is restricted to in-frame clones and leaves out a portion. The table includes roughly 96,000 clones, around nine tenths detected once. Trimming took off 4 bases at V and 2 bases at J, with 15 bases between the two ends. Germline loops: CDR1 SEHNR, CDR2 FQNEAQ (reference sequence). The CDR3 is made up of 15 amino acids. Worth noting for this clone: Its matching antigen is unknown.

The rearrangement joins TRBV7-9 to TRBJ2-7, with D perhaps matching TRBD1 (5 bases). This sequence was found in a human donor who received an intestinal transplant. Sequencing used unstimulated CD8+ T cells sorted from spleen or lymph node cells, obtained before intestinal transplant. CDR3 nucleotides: TGTGCCAGCAGCTCCTACTCGACAGAAACCTACGAGCAGTACTTC. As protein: CASSSYSTETYEQYF.